Listed here are 9 T cell receptor beta chains from one sample, sequenced in a study of cytomegalovirus exposure and HLA in healthy donors. PCR amplification relied on 60 Vbeta primers (plus 13 Jbeta primers). The assay was immunoSEQ multiplex PCR, and TCRdb's table has in-frame clones only and misses some. The sample lists about 120,000 clones, 79% seen once, with approximately 4.3% in the top ten. Sequenced material: PBMCs. These receptors were taken from a man younger than 45 in good health and CMV-seropositive.

This clone was picked up one time. V is TRBV21-1 and J is TRBJ2-7; the D segment call TRBD2 is taken from the table without a DNA check. TRBV21-1 is tagged as a pseudogene. The CDR3 has 15 residues. This CDR3 is CALPSGLPLPYEQYF. In nucleotides, the CDR3 is TGTGCCCTCCCATCGGGACTTCCTCTGCCCTACGAGCAGTACTTC.

Details on this clone: Relative to the germline gene, one junction end is altered; a read error may explain this. The genes are TRBV7-2 and TRBJ2-6; possibly TRBD1 for D (5 bases). CDR1 is SGHTA and CDR2 is FQGNSA in the germline V gene. CDR3 length: 18 residues. CDR3 loop: CASSPRLKQVSGANGLTF. The CDR3 DNA follows: TGTGCCAGCAGCCCCCGCCTAAAACAGGTCTCTGGGGCCAACGGCCTGACTTTC.

The chain is built from TRBV5-1 and TRBJ1-2; D gene ambiguous. The CDR3 length is 13 residues. V lost 7 bases and J 2 bases, leaving 12 bases between the germline ends. Germline V gene sequence: CDR1 SGHRS, CDR2 YFSETQ. CDR3 amino acids: CASSSGSNYGYTF. The DNA for the CDR3 is TGCGCCAGCTCGTCGGGTTCCAACTATGGCTACACCTTC.

Points on this clone: Without the conserved terminal phenylalanine or tryptophan, this CDR3 likely stems from a read error. This CDR3 is CASRTGTGRAIYL. The CDR3 coding sequence is TGTGCCAGCAGGACCGGGACAGGGAGGGCCATATATCTT. The chain combines TRBV6-5 with TRBJ1-3; 9 bases align to TRBD1. The V gene end was trimmed by 6 bases and the J gene end by 11 bases; junction bases not matched to a gene: 8. The CDR3 has 13 residues. In germline, CDR1 is MNHEY, CDR2 SVGAGI.

The genes are TRBV10-3 and TRBJ1-2, with D perhaps matching TRBD1 (5 bases). CDR1 is ENHRY and CDR2 is SYGVKD in the germline V gene. Trimming removed 8 bases from V and 6 bases from J, with 10 bases in between. The CDR3 is 11 residues long. CDR3 residues: CAIGRADGYTF. DNA for the CDR3: TGTGCCATCGGCAGGGCGGATGGCTACACCTTC.

The chain recombines TRBV7-9 with TRBJ2-1; D might be TRBD2 (5 bases). The CDR3 covers 15 residues. Germline lookup yields CDR1 SEHNR and CDR2 FQNEAQ (reference sequence). The ends were cut back, 4 bases at V and 0 bases at J, with 10 bases in the middle. The CDR3 reads CASSSLGSSYNEQFF. The CDR3 DNA sequence: TGTGCCAGCAGCTCCCTAGGGAGCTCCTACAATGAGCAGTTCTTC.

This sequence joins TRBV7-9 and TRBJ2-7; TRBD1 matches 7 bases. The ends lost 4 bases at V and 3 bases at J; junction bases unmatched: 6. In germline, CDR1 is SEHNR, CDR2 FQNEAQ (reference sequence). The CDR3 sequence is 14 residues long. The CDR3: CASSSPTGSYEQYF. For the CDR3, the DNA is TGTGCCAGCAGCTCCCCGACAGGGAGCTACGAGCAGTACTTC.

This rearrangement joins TRBV4-3 to TRBJ2-7, with TRBD1 matching 8 bases. There are 17 residues in the CDR3. The ends lost 0 bases at V and 3 bases at J; junction bases unmatched: 10. Looked up from germline, CDR1 is LGHNA and CDR2 is YSLEER. CDR3 in amino acids: CASSQDPTPGQDYEQYF. Here the CDR3 DNA reads TGCGCCAGCAGCCAAGATCCAACACCGGGACAGGACTACGAGCAGTACTTC.

J is TRBJ2-5 and V is TRBV10-3; 10 positions agree with TRBD2. V dropped 0 bases and J dropped 9; count of bases not matched to a gene: 4. This CDR3 contains 14 residues. Germline V gene data show CDR1 as ENHRY and CDR2 as SYGVKD. The CDR3 here is CAISESGLAGAQYF. Written as DNA, the CDR3 is TGTGCCATCAGTGAGTCAGGTCTAGCGGGGGCCCAGTACTTC.